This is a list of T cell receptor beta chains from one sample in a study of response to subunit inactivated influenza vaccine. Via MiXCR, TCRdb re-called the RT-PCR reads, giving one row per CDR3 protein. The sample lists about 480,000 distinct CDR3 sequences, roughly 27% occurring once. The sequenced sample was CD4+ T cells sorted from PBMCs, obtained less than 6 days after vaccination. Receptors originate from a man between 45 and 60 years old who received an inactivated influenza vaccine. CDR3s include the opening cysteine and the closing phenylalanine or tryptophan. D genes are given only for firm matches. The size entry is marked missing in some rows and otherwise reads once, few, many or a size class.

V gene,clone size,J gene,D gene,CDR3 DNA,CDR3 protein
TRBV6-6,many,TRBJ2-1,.,TGTGCCAGCAGTTTCCCAAACAATGAGCAGTTCTTC,CASSFPNNEQFF
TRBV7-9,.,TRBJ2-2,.,TGTGCCAGCAGCCCGAACAGGATTGGCACCGGGGAGCTGTTTTTT,CASSPNRIGTGELFF
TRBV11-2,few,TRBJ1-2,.,TGTGCCAGCAGCTTAGCCAGCGGCATGGGCTACACCTTC,CASSLASGMGYTF
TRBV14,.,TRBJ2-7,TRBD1,TGTGCCAGCAGCGCGATATACCCGGACAGGGACCACGAGCAGTACTTC,CASSAIYPDRDHEQYF
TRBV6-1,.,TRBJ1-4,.,TGTGCCAGCAGTCCTGCGGGGCTTCTAGAAAAACTGTTTTTT,CASSPAGLLEKLFF
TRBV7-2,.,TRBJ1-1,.,TGTGCCAGCAGCTTCGACGGCAGAGTTGAAGCTTTCTTT,CASSFDGRVEAFF
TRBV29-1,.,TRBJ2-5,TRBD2,TGCAGCGTTGCCGGGGGGGGCGAGACCCAGTACTTC,CSVAGGGETQYF
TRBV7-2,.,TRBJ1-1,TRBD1,TGTGCCAGCAGCTTAATTGGGGGACAGGGTATAGCTTTCTTT,CASSLIGGQGIAFF
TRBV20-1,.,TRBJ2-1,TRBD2,TGCAGTGCTAGGGGCGGGCGTGGACTAGCGGCCTCCTACAATGAGCAGTTCTTC,CSARGGRGLAASYNEQFF
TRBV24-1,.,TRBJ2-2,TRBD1,TGTGCCACCAGTGATCCCAGGGGGCGAGACACCGGGGAGCTGTTTTTT,CATSDPRGRDTGELFF
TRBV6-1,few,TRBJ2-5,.,TGTGCCAGCAGTGAACAGGGTACGAGGGGGCAAGAGACCCAGTACTTC,CASSEQGTRGQETQYF
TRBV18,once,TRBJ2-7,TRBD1,TGTGCCAGCTCACCTGTGACAGGGGGGTACGAGCAGTACTTC,CASSPVTGGYEQYF
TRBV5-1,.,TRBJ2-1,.,TGCGCCAGCAGCTTGGAGGGACACACAGAGCAGTTCTTC,CASSLEGHTEQFF
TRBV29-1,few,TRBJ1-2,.,TGCAGCGTTGTAGGGGCAGGGATTAACTATGGCTACACCTTC,CSVVGAGINYGYTF
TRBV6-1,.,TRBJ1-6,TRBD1,TGTGCCAGCAGTGGGAGGACAGGAGATAATTCACCCCTCCACTTT,CASSGRTGDNSPLHF
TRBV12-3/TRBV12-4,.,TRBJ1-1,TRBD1,TGTGCCAGCAGTCCCGGGACAGGGTTTGAAGCTTTCTTT,CASSPGTGFEAFF
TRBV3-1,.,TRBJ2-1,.,TGTGCCTCCTGCCAAGAAGCTTTTACCGGCAATGAGCAGTTCTTC,CASCQEAFTGNEQFF
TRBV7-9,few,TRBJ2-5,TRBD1,TGTGCCAGCAGCTCCCAACCCAGGGGGCAAGAGACCCAGTACTTC,CASSSQPRGQETQYF
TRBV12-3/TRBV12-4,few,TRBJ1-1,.,TGTGCCAGCAGTTTAAGTTCCATGGAAGCTTTCTTT,CASSLSSMEAFF
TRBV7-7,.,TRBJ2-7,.,TGTGCTAGCAGTTTTGGGGGGGAGGACAGGCCACGGGAGCAGTACTTC,CASSFGGEDRPREQYF
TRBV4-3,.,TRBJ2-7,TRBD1,TGCGCCAGCAGCCAATTCCCGACAGGGGTGGACTACGAGCAGTACTTC,CASSQFPTGVDYEQYF
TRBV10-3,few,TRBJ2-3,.,TGTGCCATCAGTGAGTCAGTGGGGGATACGCAGTATTTT,CAISESVGDTQYF
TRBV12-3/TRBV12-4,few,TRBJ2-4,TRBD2,TGTGCCAGCAGCATAGCGGGAGCCGGTGTATACATTCAGTACTTC,CASSIAGAGVYIQYF
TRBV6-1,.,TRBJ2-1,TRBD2,TGTGCCAGCACCCCGAAGTGGCTAGCGGGGGTATATGAGCAGTTCTTC,CASTPKWLAGVYEQFF
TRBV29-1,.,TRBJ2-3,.,TGCAGCGTTGGTCCCCAGCGGCCCGGGAGTCAGTATTTT,CSVGPQRPGSQYF
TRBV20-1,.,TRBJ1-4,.,TGCAGTGTGAGGAGGAGGGCCCGGGAAAAACTGTTTTTT,CSVRRRAREKLFF
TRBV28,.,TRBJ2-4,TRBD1,TGTGCCAGCAGTCACAGGGGGCGCCAAAACATTCAGTACTTC,CASSHRGRQNIQYF
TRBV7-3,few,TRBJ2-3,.,TGTGCCAGCAGCCAATTGGGACCCCGATACCCAGATACGCAGTATTTT,CASSQLGPRYPDTQYF
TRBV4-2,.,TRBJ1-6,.,TGTGCCAGCAGCCAAGCCGGGGATAATTCACCCCTCCACTTT,CASSQAGDNSPLHF
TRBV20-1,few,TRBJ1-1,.,TGCAGTGCTAGGAAGTTATTATTGAACACTGAAGCTTTCTTT,CSARKLLLNTEAFF
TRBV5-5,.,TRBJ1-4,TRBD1,TGTGCCAGCAGAAGAAGACAGGGGGCTTGGGAAAAACTGTTTTTT,CASRRRQGAWEKLFF
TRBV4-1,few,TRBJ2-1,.,TGCGCCAGCAGCCAAGATCGAATCCAGAAGCAGTTCTTC,CASSQDRIQKQFF
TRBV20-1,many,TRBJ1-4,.,TGCAGTGCTAGACGATCCTCCAAGGAAAAACTGTTTTTT,CSARRSSKEKLFF
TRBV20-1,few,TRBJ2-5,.,TGCAGTGCAATTCGGGGAACACCAGAGACCCAGTACTTC,CSAIRGTPETQYF
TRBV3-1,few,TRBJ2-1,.,TGTGCCAGCAGCCAAGTATTGGGGTCGTGGGGTGAGCAGTTCTTC,CASSQVLGSWGEQFF
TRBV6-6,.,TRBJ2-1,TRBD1,TGTGCCAGCAGAACAGGGGCCGGCAATGAGCAGTTCTTC,CASRTGAGNEQFF
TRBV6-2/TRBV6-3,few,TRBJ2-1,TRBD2,TGTGCCAGCAGTTACCCCCTAGCGGGGGGGAGCTCCTACAATGAGCAGTTCTTC,CASSYPLAGGSSYNEQFF
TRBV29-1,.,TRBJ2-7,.,TGCAGCGTTGGCTTAGGCTACGAGCAGTACTTC,CSVGLGYEQYF
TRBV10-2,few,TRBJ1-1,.,TGCGCCAGCAGGGATCTTGGGAAGGGGATGAACACTGAAGCTTTCTTT,CASRDLGKGMNTEAFF
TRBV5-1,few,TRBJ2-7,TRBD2,TGCGCCAGCAGCTGGGGACTAGCGGGAGGGCCCGGCGAGCAGTACTTC,CASSWGLAGGPGEQYF
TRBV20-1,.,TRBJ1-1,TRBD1,TGCAGTGCTAGAGATTCGCAACAGGGGGGGAAGGCTTTCTTT,CSARDSQQGGKAFF
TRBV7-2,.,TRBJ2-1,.,TGTGCCAGCACCCCCGGGGGATTCCCCTCCTACAATGAGCAGTTCTTC,CASTPGGFPSYNEQFF
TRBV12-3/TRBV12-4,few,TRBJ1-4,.,TGTGCCAGCAGTACCCGGGCGGAGGGGCCGAGAAAACTGTTTTTT,CASSTRAEGPRKLFF
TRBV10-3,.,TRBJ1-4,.,TGTGCCATCAGTGAGGGGTCAACTAATGAAAAACTGTTTTTT,CAISEGSTNEKLFF
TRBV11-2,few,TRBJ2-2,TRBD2,TGTGCCAGCAGCCGGGGACTAGCGGGAGTCACCGGGGAGCTGTTTTTT,CASSRGLAGVTGELFF
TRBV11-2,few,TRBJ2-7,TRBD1,TGTGCCAGCAGCTTATCCCCTACAGGGGACGAGCAGTACTTC,CASSLSPTGDEQYF
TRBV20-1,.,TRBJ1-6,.,TGCAGTGCTAGACTCCTAGTTACATCGCGAAATTCACCCCTCCACTTT,CSARLLVTSRNSPLHF
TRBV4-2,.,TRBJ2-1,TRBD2,TGTGCCAGCAGCCAAGGGGTTTGGGGACTAAACAATGAGCAGTTCTTC,CASSQGVWGLNNEQFF
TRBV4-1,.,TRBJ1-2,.,TGCGCCAGCAGCACCCACAGGGTTCGCGATGGCTACACCTTC,CASSTHRVRDGYTF
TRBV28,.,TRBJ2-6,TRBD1,TGTGCCAGCAGTCGACCACCGGGACAGGGTAAAACTGGGGCCAACGTCCTGACTTTC,CASSRPPGQGKTGANVLTF
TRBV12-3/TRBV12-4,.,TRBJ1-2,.,TGTGCCAGCAGTTTACAGGGACCTAACTATGGCTACACCTTC,CASSLQGPNYGYTF
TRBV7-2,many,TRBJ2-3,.,TGTGCCAGCAGCTTAGGGGTGGGCACAGATACGCAGTATTTT,CASSLGVGTDTQYF
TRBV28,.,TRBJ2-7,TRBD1,TGTGCCACCTTGGACAGGTTCGGTCACGAGCAGTACTTC,CATLDRFGHEQYF